This TCR beta chain was retrieved from a study of blood T cell repertoires in COVID-19. Clones were sequenced by immunoSEQ multiplex PCR, and TCRdb holds only the in-frame ones, with some missing. Of some 260,000 clones listed, around 90% are singletons. Germline V gene lookup returns CDR1 MNHEY and CDR2 SVGAGI. The CDR3 length is 14 residues. With 6 bases removed from V and 5 bases from J, the gap between germline ends came to 13 bases. The V gene is TRBV6-5, the J gene TRBJ2-2, with a tentative D call TRBD1 (7 bases). This receptor was obtained from a woman in her 30s with acute COVID-19. Sequencing was carried out using PBMCs or T cells enriched from blood (not recorded which). CDR3 residues: CASRVQGTTGELFF. The CDR3 DNA reads as TGTGCCAGCAGGGTACAGGGGACTACCGGGGAGCTGTTTTTT.